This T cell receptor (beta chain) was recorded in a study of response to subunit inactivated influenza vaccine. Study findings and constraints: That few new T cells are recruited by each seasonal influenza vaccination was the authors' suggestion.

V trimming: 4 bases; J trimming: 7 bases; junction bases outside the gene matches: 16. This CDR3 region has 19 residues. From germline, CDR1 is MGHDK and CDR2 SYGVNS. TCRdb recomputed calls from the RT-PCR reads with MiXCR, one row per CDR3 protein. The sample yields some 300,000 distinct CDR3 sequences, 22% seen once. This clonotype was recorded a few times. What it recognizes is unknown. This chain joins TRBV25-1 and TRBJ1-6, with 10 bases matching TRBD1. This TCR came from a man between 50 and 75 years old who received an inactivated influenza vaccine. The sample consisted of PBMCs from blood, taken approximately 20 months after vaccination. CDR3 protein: CASSGDRLGTGEWNSPLHF. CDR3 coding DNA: TGTGCCAGCAGTGGCGATCGTTTGGGGACAGGGGAATGGAATTCACCCCTCCACTTT. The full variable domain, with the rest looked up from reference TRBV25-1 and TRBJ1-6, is EADIYQTPRYLVIGTGKKITLECSQTMGHDKMYWYQQDPGMELHLIHYSYGVNSTEKGDLSSESTVSRIRTEHFPLTLESARPSHTSQYLCASSGDRLGTGEWNSPLHFGNGTRLTVT.